These 29 T cell receptor beta chains came from one sample sequenced in a study of CD4 T cells in relation to SARS-CoV-2 and coronaviruses. Libraries were prepared by immunoSEQ multiplex PCR; TCRdb keeps only in-frame clonotypes and omits some of them. The table includes about 38,000 clones, 85% to 90% detected once. The sequenced material came from memory CD4+ T cells from PBMCs. The receptors originated from an adult with COVID-19.

This clone appeared a single time. The chain links TRBV6-5 to TRBJ1-5, with a possible D match to TRBD1 (5 bases). CDR1 is MNHEY and CDR2 is SVGAGI in the germline V gene. There are 15 residues in the CDR3. The V and J ends lost 5 bases and 6 bases respectively, with 17 bases between them. CDR3 loop: CASSLNRQFRQPQHF. CDR3 DNA sequence: TGTGCCAGCAGTCTTAATAGACAGTTCCGTCAGCCCCAGCATTTT.

The chain links TRBV5-5 to TRBJ1-4; D is uncertain. Trimming stripped 2 bases from V and 11 bases from J, with 13 bases between. The V gene's germline CDR1 is SGHKS and CDR2 YYEKEE (reference sequence). This CDR3 contains 13 residues. The CDR3 reads CASSFPTREKLFF. In DNA, the CDR3 is TGTGCCAGCAGCTTCCCCACGCGAGAGAAACTGTTTTTT.

Only a few counts were recorded for this clone. The genes are TRBV27 and TRBJ1-5; D unresolved. This CDR3 is 12 amino acids long. Deletions cut 5 bases from V and 3 bases from J, with 5 bases between. Germline-derived CDR1 and CDR2 are MNHEY and SMNVEV (reference sequence). The CDR3 sequence: CASSTHNQPQHF. The CDR3 region has the DNA TGTGCCAGCAGTACCCACAATCAGCCCCAGCATTTT.

CDR3 in amino acids: CASSLAGGLHNEQFF. CDR3 coding DNA: TGTGCCAGCAGCTTAGCGGGGGGACTTCACAATGAGCAGTTCTTC. This chain uses TRBV11-2 with TRBJ2-1, with TRBD2 identical over 7 bases. Germline V CDR1 and CDR2: SGHAT, FQNNGV. J was trimmed by 5 bases and V by 1 base; bases with no gene match: 5. The CDR3 spans 15 residues.

The rearrangement joins TRBV6-1 to TRBJ1-6; tentative D call: TRBD1 (5 bases). From germline, CDR1 is MNHNS and CDR2 SASEGT. Between the trimmed V and J ends, which lost 0 bases and 10 bases, there was a span of 10 bases. The length of the CDR3 is 14 residues. This CDR3 reads CASSEAPGSSPLHF. The CDR3 DNA reads TGTGCCAGCAGTGAAGCCCCAGGGTCCTCACCCCTCCACTTT.

CDR3 in amino acids: CASSFRDRGPTEAFF. Written as DNA, the CDR3 is TGTGCCAGCAGTTTCCGGGACAGGGGCCCCACTGAAGCTTTCTTT. The chain employs TRBV6-5 and TRBJ1-1, with 10 bases fitting TRBD1. Losses at the gene ends were 4 bases for V and 4 bases for J; bases not matched to a gene: 6. CDR1 MNHEY and CDR2 SVGAGI come from the germline V gene. The CDR3 spans 15 residues.

A few counts support this clone. The chain recombines TRBV7-2 with TRBJ1-1; 9 positions agree with TRBD1. Germline lookup yields CDR1 SGHTA and CDR2 FQGNSA. V dropped 5 bases and J dropped 0; count of bases not matched to a gene: 13. This CDR3 has 18 residues. CDR3 sequence: CASSLRSGTGRLNTEAFF. The CDR3 DNA follows: TGTGCCAGCAGCCTTAGATCGGGGACAGGGAGACTGAACACTGAAGCTTTCTTT.

The rearrangement joins TRBV6-6 to TRBJ2-2; TRBD1 is a possible D gene (7 bases). The CDR3 runs 17 residues. V was trimmed by 5 bases and J by 0 bases, leaving 16 bases between them. Germline V gives CDR1 MNHNY, CDR2 SVGAGI (reference sequence). CDR3 amino acids: CASSPTAGQSNTGELFF. The CDR3 coding sequence is TGTGCCAGCAGTCCAACTGCGGGACAGTCGAACACCGGGGAGCTGTTTTTT.

This clone was counted a single time. V gene TRBV9 combines with J gene TRBJ2-3; D is ambiguous. Trimming removed 0 bases from V and 6 bases from J, with 11 bases in between. The CDR3 runs to 14 residues. CDR1 is SGDLS, CDR2 YYNGEE, per germline. The CDR3 nucleotides are TGTGCCAGCAGCGTAGTCCCCCTGTCTGATACGCAGTATTTT. This encodes CASSVVPLSDTQYF.

The rearrangement joins TRBV5-8 to TRBJ1-2, with 7 positions matching TRBD1. The CDR3 has 14 residues. The germline V gene has CDR1 SGHTS and CDR2 YDEGEE. Trimming cost V 3 bases and J 5 bases; bases outside gene matches: 7. The CDR3 sequence: CASSYLTGPYGYTF. The CDR3 DNA is TGTGCCAGCAGCTACCTGACAGGGCCATATGGCTACACCTTC.

This chain connects TRBV12-3 or TRBV12-4 to TRBJ2-7, with D maybe TRBD1 (5 bases). With 7 bases removed from V and 7 bases from J, the gap between germline ends came to 17 bases. This CDR3 contains 13 residues. CDR3 loop: CASTSGRVGEQYF. The CDR3 nucleotides are TGTGCCAGCACCTCAGGCAGGGTGGGTGAGCAGTACTTC.

This CDR3 is CATSDSGTGGTDTQYF. The CDR3 DNA follows: TGTGCCACCAGTGATTCGGGGACAGGGGGCACAGATACGCAGTATTTT. The V call is TRBV24-1, the J call TRBJ2-3; 10 bases line up with TRBD1. V lost 2 bases and J lost 1; bases outside the gene matches: 2. The CDR3 length is 16 residues. Germline V gives CDR1 KGHDR, CDR2 SFDVKD.

This chain connects TRBV5-1 to TRBJ1-4; tentative D call: TRBD1 (6 bases). The germline V and J ends were trimmed by 5 bases and 8 bases, with 16 bases remaining between them. The CDR3 loop spans 14 amino acids. Germline V lookup: CDR1 SGHRS, CDR2 YFSETQ. For the CDR3, the DNA is TGCGCCAGCAGGGACGGGGGGGCGACCGAAAAACTGTTTTTT. Encoded protein: CASRDGGATEKLFF. The whole variable domain, remainder taken from reference TRBV5-1 and TRBJ1-4, is KAGVTQTPRYLIKTRGQQVTLSCSPISGHRSVSWYQQTPGQGLQFLFEYFSETQRNKGNFPGRFSGRQFSNSRSEMNVSTLELGDSALYLCASRDGGATEKLFFGSGTQLSVL.

Turning to this clone: A read error may produce the germline difference seen at one junction end. The chain combines TRBV2 with TRBJ2-3, with no clear D. Germline-derived CDR1 and CDR2 are SNHLY and FYNNEI. This CDR3 region has 12 residues. The CDR3 here is CASSAGTDTQYF. CDR3 in DNA: TGTGCCAGCAGTGCGGGCACCGATACGCAGTATTTT.

A few counts support this clone. The rearrangement uses TRBV2 and TRBJ2-3; D gene unclear. With 4 bases removed from V and 4 bases from J, the gap between germline ends came to 12 bases. Germline CDR1 reads SNHLY; CDR2 reads FYNNEI. The CDR3 runs to 14 residues. In nucleotides, the CDR3 is TGTGCCAGCAGTGTCAGGCATATGGCAGATACGCAGTATTTT. Translated, it gives CASSVRHMADTQYF.

J is TRBJ2-7 and V is TRBV5-3, with 11 bases that match TRBD1. TRBV5-3 is an ORF, with its function uncertain. The CDR3 extends over 15 amino acids. With 1 base clipped from V and 3 bases from J, the junction kept 3 bases outside the gene matches. The CDR3 loop reads CARSLQGTGGYEQYF. CDR3 DNA sequence: TGTGCCAGAAGCTTGCAGGGGACAGGGGGCTACGAGCAGTACTTC.

This chain uses TRBV19 with TRBJ1-1; D is undetermined. V was clipped by 11 bases and J by 5 bases, with 12 bases between them. This CDR3 spans 11 amino acids. The germline gives CDR1 LNHDA, CDR2 SQIVND (reference sequence). DNA for the CDR3: TGTGCCGGAAAGACGGGGACTGAAGCTTTCTTT. This translates into CAGKTGTEAFF.

The chain links TRBV7-2 to TRBJ1-4; 8 bases align to TRBD1. Per germline, CDR1 SGHTA and CDR2 FQGNSA. The CDR3 is 15 amino acids. The trim removed 5 bases at V and 7 bases at J, leaving 9 bases unmatched. The CDR3 nucleotides read TGTGCCAGCAGCCAACAACAGGGGGTCGGTGAAAAACTGTTTTTT. This encodes CASSQQQGVGEKLFF. The full variable domain, in which reference TRBV7-2 and TRBJ1-4 provide the parts outside the CDR3, is GAGVSQSPSNKVTEKGKDVELRCDPISGHTALYWYRQSLGQGLEFLIYFQGNSAPDKSGLPSDRFSAERTGGSVSTLTIQRTQQEDSAVYLCASSQQQGVGEKLFFGSGTQLSVL.

The chain joins TRBV12-3 or TRBV12-4 to TRBJ1-5; maybe TRBD1 (5 bases). The length of the CDR3 is 13 residues. V shed 5 bases and J shed 9 bases, with 14 bases lying between them. This CDR3 reads CASSVDGRGPQHF. CDR3 bases: TGTGCCAGCAGTGTGGACGGGAGGGGGCCCCAGCATTTT.

The gene calls are TRBV20-1 and TRBJ1-6; TRBD1 matches 8 bases. In germline, CDR1 is DFQATT, CDR2 SNEGSKA (reference sequence). CDR3 length: 15 amino acids. After removal of 3 bases from V and 0 bases from J, the junction contained 1 base not matched to a gene. Here the CDR3 reads CSASTGGSYNSPLHF. The CDR3 DNA reads as TGCAGTGCTAGTACAGGGGGCTCCTATAATTCACCCCTCCACTTT.

This chain links TRBV27 with TRBJ1-2, with D perhaps matching TRBD1 (5 bases). This CDR3 has 15 amino acids. The germline CDR1 and CDR2 sequences are MNHEY and SMNVEV (reference sequence). Trimming shortened V by 2 bases and J by 4 bases, and 14 bases separated the two germline ends. CDR3 coding DNA: TGTGCCAGCAGTTTACTGGGGCCAAAGTCCTATGGCTACACCTTC. Amino acid sequence: CASSLLGPKSYGYTF.

This chain links TRBV6-2 or TRBV6-3 with TRBJ1-2; D gene unclear. Germline CDR1 and CDR2: MNHEY and SVGEGT. The CDR3 extends over 15 amino acids. V gave up 2 bases and J gave up 6 bases, with 16 bases separating them. The CDR3 loop is CASSYRVSVLNGYTF. CDR3 nucleotides: TGTGCCAGCAGTTACCGAGTCTCTGTCCTAAATGGCTACACCTTC.

J is TRBJ1-1 and V is TRBV5-1; TRBD1 agrees at 7 bases. CDR3 length: 15 amino acids. Germline V gene data show CDR1 as SGHRS and CDR2 as YFSETQ. V shed 0 bases, J shed 1 base, and the junction held 3 bases outside the gene matches. The chain's CDR3 is CASSLGDRENTEAFF. CDR3 sequence (DNA): TGCGCCAGCAGCTTGGGTGACAGGGAGAACACTGAAGCTTTCTTT.

V usage is TRBV11-1 and J usage is TRBJ2-7; a weak D match, TRBD1 (5 bases). This CDR3 spans 12 amino acids. V was clipped by 10 bases and J by 1 base, with 11 bases between them. Per the germline V gene, CDR1 is SGHAT and CDR2 is FQDESV (reference sequence). Written as DNA, the CDR3 is TGTGCCATAGGGGCTGCTTCCTACGAGCAGTACTTC. Amino acid sequence: CAIGAASYEQYF.

This chain connects TRBV20-1 to TRBJ2-7; possibly TRBD1 or TRBD2 for D (5 bases each). Trimming left V 3 bases short and J 1 base short, with 13 bases between. The CDR3 length is 14 residues. The germline gives CDR1 DFQATT, CDR2 SNEGSKA (reference sequence). The CDR3 DNA follows: TGCAGTGCTAGTATCCAGGGAGTATCCTACGAGCAGTACTTC. This sequence encodes CSASIQGVSYEQYF.

V gene TRBV11-3 combines with J gene TRBJ2-5, with D maybe TRBD1 (6 bases). Trimming shortened V by 9 bases and J by 2 bases, and 13 bases separated the two germline ends. CDR1 and CDR2 (germline): SGHNT, YENEEA. The CDR3 is 13 residues long. The CDR3 protein is CASSQGIQETQYF. In DNA, the CDR3 is TGTGCCAGTTCACAGGGAATTCAAGAGACCCAGTACTTC.

This clone was found once. In DNA, the CDR3 is TGTGCCAGCAGCCAAGTTGGAACCCAATATGGCTACACCTTC. As protein: CASSQVGTQYGYTF. This rearrangement joins TRBV3-1 (or the pseudogene TRBV3-2) to TRBJ1-2; D not resolved. Trimming pared 1 base from V and 5 bases from J, leaving 11 bases between. This CDR3 comprises 14 residues. Germline V lookup: CDR1 LGHDT, CDR2 YNNKEL (reference sequence).

This clone was found once. The gene calls are TRBV5-4 and TRBJ2-3; unclear D gene. Germline-derived CDR1 and CDR2 are SGHNT and YYREEE (reference sequence). CDR3 length: 14 residues. The V end lost 4 bases, the J end lost 1 base, and 10 bases lay between the germline ends. The CDR3 region is CASSQGLGTDTQYF. CDR3 sequence (DNA): TGTGCCAGCAGCCAAGGTTTGGGCACAGATACGCAGTATTTT.

The V gene is TRBV6-5, the J gene TRBJ1-1; D perhaps matches TRBD1 (5 bases). Trimming removed 7 bases at V and 1 base at J, with 16 bases between. The germline V gene encodes CDR1 MNHEY and CDR2 SVGAGI. This CDR3 is 15 amino acids long. The CDR3 DNA follows: TGTGCCAGCACCACTGGGGGGAGGGGGAACACTGAAGCTTTCTTT. Its translation: CASTTGGRGNTEAFF.